This note documents a single TCR beta chain sequence. Its cognate antigen has yet to be identified. No clone much larger than this one lies a single base away; base qualities are absent. This record comes from a study of cytomegalovirus exposure and HLA in healthy donors (dated by TCRdb to the late 2010s). Context from the whole study: An earlier analysis of approximately 640 of the donors reported 250 to 300 Gb of sequence data and 117 million unique TCR beta sequences from about 179 million T cells. Roughly 310 gigabases of sequencing data and 70 million to 85 million unique TCR sequences were included in an early release covering about 600 HLA-typed donors. The genetic ancestry cluster associated with self-reported Caucasian donors included 80% to 90% of the 398 genotyped donors. The study aimed to test whether signatures of past pathogen exposure could be identified by cataloging public T cell receptors. The T cell repertoires of around 730 subjects were profiled by immunosequencing and related to cytomegalovirus serostatus. A separate validation cohort of about 110 different subjects was used in addition to the approximately 610-subject first cohort. To predict cytomegalovirus infection status, the study combined high-throughput TCR immunosequencing, statistical association of individual TCRs with disease status, and machine learning. To study patterns of TCR occurrence, a later analysis re-analyzed previously published TCR beta repertoires from around 660 donors and added high-resolution HLA genotyping. The later analysis used no new phenotypic data to find candidate immune exposures, relying instead on TCR beta sequences and their occurrence across donors. In an earlier analysis of a few hundred of the donors, high-throughput TCR beta sequencing was used to judge whether each TCR beta V gene segment behaved as functional or pseudogenic. Alongside the repertoire data, information on donor age, sex, ethnicity and CMV serostatus was compiled. A later genetic analysis used genome-wide SNP genotypes for about 60% of the roughly 670 donors, treating that subset as a discovery cohort. Every discovery cohort repertoire had been produced on one sequencing platform. HLA typing covered class I and class II loci at four-digit resolution. The number of typed donors differed by locus: roughly 620-630 for A, B, C, DRB1 and DQB1; 500 to 550 for DQA1; 606 for DPA1; and some 450 for DPB1. Roughly five DR-DQ haplotypes were handled as single units for association and clustering because linkage in the cohort was strong. On average, 235,054 unique TCR beta nucleotide sequences were sequenced per donor among 350 to 400 genotyped donors of the cohort, with approximately 18% of those sequences being non-productive.

Libraries were made using the immunoSEQ multiplex PCR assay. The multiplex PCR relied on a mix of 60 forward primers for TCR Vbeta segments and 13 reverse primers for TCR Jbeta segments. The CDR3 region of rearranged TCR beta genes was amplified from genomic DNA with a multiplex PCR assay. On the Illumina HiSeq System, the amplified TCR beta libraries were sequenced as 87-base-pair reads. In the original analysis: A later analysis counted about 82 million unique TCR beta chains across the 600 to 850 repertoires, and 9 million to 14 million of these chains were shared by at least two donors. A nearest-neighbor algorithm error-corrected the raw reads and collapsed the reads into unique sequences, merging closely related sequences to remove PCR and sequencing errors. To assign V, D and J gene segments, CDR3 sequences were aligned to IMGT reference sequences. For a sequence to be retained, a match of at least six nucleotides was required to both a V gene segment and a J gene segment. Rearrangements were called productive when the CDR3 lacked stop codons and stayed in frame with V and J; all others were non-productive. CDR3 was defined according to IMGT convention as the region running from the second conserved V-encoded cysteine to the conserved J-encoded phenylalanine. In an earlier analysis of 550 to 650 of the donors, sequences lacking an unambiguous match to a single V gene segment were excluded. An earlier analysis of around 600 of the donors classified V segments as functional when productive rearrangements were above 56.7% and as segregating when the standard deviation between donors was above 5%. A statistical classification framework was built to diagnose cytomegalovirus status from the catalog of TCR beta chain sequences. V and J gene assignment, in a later analysis, came from comparing TCR nucleotide sequences with IMGT/GENE-DB human TR gene sequences. The TCRdist pipeline was used in a later analysis to assign CDR3 sequences and most-parsimonious VDJ recombination scenarios. In a later analysis, each TCR beta chain was defined by its CDR3 amino acid sequence together with its V-gene family, and reads lacking a unique V-gene family were excluded. A later analysis removed roughly 590 highly shared, low-generation-probability nucleotide sequences to deal with suspected cross-contamination and a sequencing artifact. A later analysis calculated a clonal expansion index for each public chain from normalized within-repertoire ranks of inferred template counts. Generation probabilities in a later analysis came from a VDJ recombination model fitted to out-of-frame rearrangements, and those results were checked against IGoR. In a later analysis, hypergeometric tests were used to score TCR-TCR, TCR-HLA and TCR-CMV co-occurrence, with a repertoire-size bias correction applied to TCR pairs. To estimate false discovery rates, a later analysis permuted the HLA or CMV assignments 20 times. In a later analysis, co-occurring TCRs were grouped using DBSCAN, with TCRdist sequence similarity added in when clustering inside HLA-allele-positive subsets. Repertoires with fewer than 30,000 or more than 120,000 public chains were left out of co-occurrence clustering, as were about 5 repertoires with anomalous nucleotide sharing. TCRdb holds this immuneACCESS table with in-frame rearrangements only. Some clones are missing; in checked studies, unresolved V genes explain under half, and the rest has no known cause. Clone size and the V and J calls come from that table; the DNA yielded D and trimming. Counted in this sample were 120,000 to 150,000 clones; about four fifths of them appeared once. Around 4.3% of the sample belongs to the ten largest clones.

The study at large found these results: Presence/absence analyses assumed roughly uniform sequencing depth across donors, an assumption that may not hold. In both the original and validation cohorts, the classifier was reported to diagnose cytomegalovirus status with high specificity and sensitivity. In a later analysis, some 18,000 TCR beta sequences were associated with specific HLA alleles at a false discovery rate of 0.05. A further reported finding was that TCR beta sequences accurately predicted the HLA-A and HLA-B alleles for most subjects in the first cohort. Linkage disequilibrium might explain the correlated functional status among segregating V segments, but an unknown experimental factor could not be excluded. Only TCR beta chains were sequenced in this cohort, and the absence of alpha or paired-chain data limited detectable features. Compared with equally common non-associated chains, HLA-associated TCR beta chains in a later analysis were more clonally expanded and had lower generation probabilities. Because HLA typing was missing for some donors at each locus, association tests included only the typed subset. Broadly in line with IMGT annotations, most TCR beta V segments showed up in productive rearrangements about 87% or about 30% of the time in an earlier analysis of approximately 640 of the donors. In a later analysis, the rate of TCR association differed among HLA loci, with DRB1 alleles having the most associated TCRs and HLA-C alleles having the fewest. The study gave a list of under 200 TCR beta chains associated with cytomegalovirus. A few of the identified cytomegalovirus-associated TCR beta chains were confirmed in vitro to be specific for cytomegalovirus antigens. Immune exposure information for the cohort was limited to CMV serostatus. Assigning TCR associations to individual alleles was difficult when HLA alleles, especially DR and DQ, strongly co-occurred. According to the authors, the approach could potentially be generalized to other disease states and immunological phenotypes. Most TCR sequences were seen in very few donors, while some public TCRs were found in many individuals. The earlier analysis of approximately 590 of the donors excluded fewer than 20 rarely observed V segments, including chromosome 9 orphons, because counts were too low. A later genetic analysis reported fewer N-insertions in productive TCRs among donors in an Asian-associated ancestry cluster than the roughly 700-donor mean. According to a later analysis, parvovirus B19, influenza, CMV and Epstein-Barr virus appeared linked to several top co-occurrence clusters. An association between a missense DCLRE1C variant and V-gene and J-gene trimming of TCR beta chains was found in a later genetic analysis and replicated in an independent cohort. The sequencing pipeline was judged likely to have produced a cluster of highly shared sequence variants as a technical artifact. The 87-base-pair reads could not distinguish some IMGT-functional V segments, including TRBV6-2 and TRBV6-3, so those segments were excluded. In a later analysis, most CMV-associated TCR beta chains were found to appear HLA-restricted, with HLA associations seemingly driven largely by CMV exposure.

The cohort comprised 710 or so healthy bone marrow donors. At the time of sampling, every cohort member was nominally healthy, though immune exposures that went unrecorded were likely present. The donor tested CMV seropositive, placing the donor among the 250 to 350 seropositive members of the cohort. Every donor gave a peripheral blood sample, and the peripheral blood mononuclear cells from that sample were used for TCR beta sequencing. Genomic DNA was extracted from the blood cell samples with the Qiagen DNeasy Blood Extraction Kit. Measured from the cysteine to the phenylalanine, the CDR3 is 15 residues long. Kept here is only the CDR3 DNA, which spans 45 bases and is read in frame from base 1. CDR1 and CDR2, looked up from the germline V gene, are MRHNA and SNTAGT. V trim: 2 bases; J trim: 8 bases; unmatched bases: 4.

The chain couples TRBV6-4 to TRBJ2-1, with 12 bases matching TRBD2. This TCR derives from a man between 35 and 55 years old in good health and CMV-seropositive. Specimen: PBMCs. The CDR3 in this case is CASSDGLAGGDEQFF. DNA sequence: TGTGCCAGCAGTGACGGGCTAGCGGGAGGGGATGAGCAGTTCTTC.